This passage covers 22 T cell receptor beta chains from one sample sequenced in a study of T and B cells in COVID-19 patients. Blood genomic DNA input for TRB amplification was about 250-550 ng. BIOMED2 TRB-A/B primer pools were used in multiplex TRB PCR. From the multiplex PCR reads, TCRdb called clonotypes with MiXCR, one entry per CDR3 protein. The sample records approximately 16,000 distinct CDR3 sequences, around 28% being singletons. The sample taken for sequencing was blood. The receptors were gathered from a human donor who had recovered from COVID-19.

This clonotype was detected only a few times. CDR3 DNA: TGTGCCAGCAGTTTAGCCAGGTATAGCAATCAGCCCCAGCATTTT. This encodes CASSLARYSNQPQHF. V gene TRBV12-3 or TRBV12-4 combines with J gene TRBJ1-5; D unclear. V was pared by 0 bases and J by 0 bases, with 6 bases between. The CDR3 covers 15 residues.

The chain joins TRBV6-6 to TRBJ1-2; D is uncertain. V was trimmed by 8 bases and J by 0 bases, leaving 13 bases between them. CDR3 length equals 14 residues. Germline CDR1 reads MNHNY; CDR2 reads SVGAGI (reference sequence). The DNA of the CDR3 is TGTGCCAGCTTTCCAGGAGAAACTAACTATGGCTACACCTTC. This encodes CASFPGETNYGYTF.

The CDR3 region is CASSRGLDGNTIYF. The CDR3 DNA is TGTGCCAGTAGTCGGGGACTGGATGGAAACACCATATATTTT. V and J are TRBV19 and TRBJ1-3, with D perhaps TRBD1 (5 bases). The V and J ends lost 5 bases and 3 bases respectively, with 11 bases between them. Germline V CDR1 and CDR2: LNHDA, SQIVND (reference sequence). The CDR3 extends over 14 amino acids.

Relative to its sample, this clonotype is medium-sized. V is TRBV27 and J is TRBJ2-1; the D gene is possibly TRBD2 (6 bases). The CDR3 has 15 residues. V shed 5 bases and J shed 8 bases, with 19 bases lying between them. The germline V gene encodes CDR1 MNHEY and CDR2 SMNVEV (reference sequence). CDR3 sequence reads: CASSLGTLDVDEQFF. CDR3 sequence (DNA): TGTGCCAGCAGTCTCGGGACTCTGGACGTCGATGAGCAGTTCTTC.

This chain connects TRBV6-6 to TRBJ1-2; unclear D gene. V was pared by 5 bases and J by 8 bases, with 18 bases between. Germline lookup yields CDR1 MNHNY and CDR2 SVGAGI (reference sequence). This CDR3 is 14 amino acids long. CDR3 sequence reads: CASSPTGPTDGYTF. The CDR3 DNA is TGTGCCAGCAGTCCAACCGGGCCCACCGACGGCTACACCTTC.

This chain links TRBV30 with TRBJ1-2, with 8 bases fitting TRBD1. Germline assignment: CDR1 GTSNPN and CDR2 SVGIG (reference sequence). With 3 bases clipped from V and 7 bases from J, the junction kept 7 bases outside the gene matches. This CDR3 comprises 13 residues. CDR3 residues: CAWSRQGAAGYTF. The CDR3 bases are TGTGCCTGGAGCCGCCAGGGGGCGGCTGGCTACACCTTC.

The V call is TRBV6-1, the J call TRBJ1-2; D not certain. The germline gives CDR1 MNHNS, CDR2 SASEGT. The CDR3 has 13 residues. The V end lost 2 bases, the J end lost 10 bases, and 14 bases lay between the germline ends. The CDR3 region has the DNA TGTGCCAGCAGTGAATCCGAGACAAATGACTACACCTTC. It yields the protein CASSESETNDYTF.

This clonotype was found a few times. This chain links TRBV13 with TRBJ2-1; 14 bases agree with TRBD2. The germline V gene has CDR1 PRHDT and CDR2 FYEKMQ (reference sequence). Losses at the gene ends were 4 bases for V and 0 bases for J; bases not matched to a gene: 14. This CDR3 spans 21 amino acids. As DNA, the CDR3 is TGTGCCAGCAGCTCACTGGTGACTAGCGGGGGGGGGGGGAGCTCCTACAATGAGCAGTTCTTC. Amino acid sequence: CASSSLVTSGGGGSSYNEQFF.

This chain joins TRBV6-4 and TRBJ2-2, with 7 bases lining up with TRBD2. Losses at the gene ends were 5 bases for V and 6 bases for J; bases not matched to a gene: 3. The germline V gene has CDR1 MRHNA and CDR2 SNTAGT. The CDR3 is 13 residues long. CDR3 sequence: CASSRTRSGELFF. The CDR3 DNA sequence: TGTGCCAGCAGTCGGACTAGGTCCGGGGAGCTGTTTTTT.

This clonotype was seen at least ten times. This chain connects TRBV12-3 or TRBV12-4 to TRBJ2-3, with a weak D call TRBD1 (5 bases). The CDR3 is 12 amino acids. V was pared by 5 bases and J by 3 bases, with 6 bases between. This CDR3 is CASSPGTDTQYF. The CDR3 DNA follows: TGTGCCAGCAGTCCAGGGACAGATACGCAGTATTTT.

Notes on this clonotype: The conserved closing phenylalanine or tryptophan is absent in this CDR3, likely reflecting a read error. No DNA is shown, since the ends of the CDR3 on it are uncertain; the CDR3 is the one TCRdb lists. The chain combines TRBV19 with TRBJ2-4; TRBD1 is taken as the D call from the table, unchecked against the DNA. Germline CDR1 reads LNHDA; CDR2 reads SQIVND (reference sequence). Termini included, the CDR3 measures 8 amino acids. The CDR3 protein is CASSIGTR.

The rearrangement joins TRBV12-3 or TRBV12-4 to TRBJ2-7; D gene ambiguous. The CDR3 is made up of 13 amino acids. Trimming cost V 3 bases and J 4 bases, with 10 bases left between them. Here the CDR3 reads CASSFGGVYEQYF. The CDR3 DNA follows: TGTGCCAGCAGTTTCGGTGGGGTGTACGAGCAGTACTTC.

The chain couples TRBV27 to TRBJ2-7; unclear D gene. V was clipped by 3 bases and J by 3 bases, with 3 bases between them. Germline values: CDR1 MNHEY, CDR2 SMNVEV (reference sequence). The CDR3 has 11 amino acids. CDR3 loop: CASSFFYEQYF. The CDR3 DNA follows: TGTGCCAGCAGTTTTTTCTACGAGCAGTACTTC.

By sample share, this clonotype is medium-sized. J is TRBJ2-2 and V is TRBV12-3 or TRBV12-4; 11 bases align to TRBD2. V dropped 6 bases and J dropped 5; count of bases not matched to a gene: 5. The CDR3 loop spans 15 amino acids. The CDR3 bases are TGTGCCAGCAGCCCCGGGACTAGCGGAACCGGGGAGCTGTTTTTT. Protein product: CASSPGTSGTGELFF.

By sample share, this clonotype is medium-sized. The chain combines TRBV19 with TRBJ2-3, with TRBD2 matching over 7 bases. Germline V gives CDR1 LNHDA, CDR2 SQIVND (reference sequence). The V gene end was trimmed by 8 bases and the J gene end by 3 bases; junction bases not matched to a gene: 8. The CDR3 runs to 14 residues. CDR3: CASSSGIGTDTQYF. In DNA, the CDR3 is TGTGCCAGTTCAAGCGGGATCGGTACAGATACGCAGTATTTT.

This clonotype was counted only a few times. This chain uses TRBV20-1 with TRBJ1-1, with D possibly being TRBD1 (5 bases). This CDR3 contains 12 residues. Trimming took 5 bases from V and 3 from J, leaving 10 bases between them. CDR1 is DFQATT and CDR2 is SNEGSKA in the germline V gene (reference sequence). CDR3 nucleotides: TGCAGTGCTGCGAAAGGGGACACTGAAGCTTTCTTT. It encodes CSAAKGDTEAFF.

This clonotype was counted many times. V is TRBV12-3 or TRBV12-4 and J is TRBJ1-2; D is unresolved. The V gene lost 5 bases and the J gene lost 0 bases, with 13 bases spanning the gap. The CDR3 is 15 amino acids. The CDR3 loop is CASSPSGVPNYGYTF. In DNA, the CDR3 is TGTGCCAGCAGTCCCTCCGGGGTCCCTAACTATGGCTACACCTTC.

By share, this clonotype ranks as medium-sized. The V gene is TRBV6-5, the J gene TRBJ2-7; D is undetermined. Germline lookup yields CDR1 MNHEY and CDR2 SVGAGI. CDR3 length: 13 amino acids. Trimming pared 6 bases from V and 3 bases from J, leaving 12 bases between. Here the CDR3 DNA reads TGTGCCAGCAGAAACGGACCGGTCTACGAGCAGTACTTC. It specifies CASRNGPVYEQYF.

This rearrangement joins TRBV9 to TRBJ2-7, with D possibly being TRBD2 (6 bases). CDR1 and CDR2 (germline): SGDLS, YYNGEE. This CDR3 region has 13 residues. V lost 2 bases to trimming and J lost 7 bases, with 13 bases between them. The CDR3 reads CASSVGTAGEQYF. The DNA for the CDR3 is TGTGCCAGCAGCGTCGGGACCGCGGGGGAGCAGTACTTC.

The DNA of the CDR3 is TGTGCCAGCAGCCGTTATGGGCAAGTGGACACTGAAGCTTTCTTT. It yields the protein CASSRYGQVDTEAFF. This sequence joins TRBV6-5 and TRBJ1-1, with D unclear. The V end was cut by 6 bases, the J end by 3 bases, with 17 bases between. This CDR3 region has 15 residues. Germline-derived CDR1 and CDR2 are MNHEY and SVGAGI.

This clonotype was detected many times. The genes are TRBV6-5 and TRBJ2-1; D unclear. The germline V and J ends were trimmed by 2 bases and 8 bases, with 4 bases remaining between them. The CDR3 has 11 amino acids. Looked up from germline, CDR1 is MNHEY and CDR2 is SVGAGI. The CDR3 here is CASSYLDEQFF. The DNA of the CDR3 is TGTGCCAGCAGTTACCTCGATGAGCAGTTCTTC.

This clonotype has a count of ten or more. V and J are TRBV6-5 and TRBJ2-2; D is unresolved. Trimming removed 9 bases from V and 4 bases from J, with 18 bases in between. Germline CDR1 MNHEY, CDR2 SVGAGI. This CDR3 has 15 amino acids. CDR3 in DNA: TGTGCCAGTCAATCCCTGAAGGTCCTCACCGGGGAGCTGTTTTTT. The encoded protein is CASQSLKVLTGELFF.